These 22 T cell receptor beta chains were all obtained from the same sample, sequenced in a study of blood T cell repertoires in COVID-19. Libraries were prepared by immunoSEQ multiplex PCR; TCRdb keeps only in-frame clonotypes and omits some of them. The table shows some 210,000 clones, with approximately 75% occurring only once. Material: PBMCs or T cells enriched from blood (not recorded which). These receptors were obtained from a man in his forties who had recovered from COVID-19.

The CDR3 region is CASSPRASGNTGELFF. The CDR3 DNA reads as TGCGCCAGCAGCCCCCGGGCTAGCGGAAACACCGGGGAGCTGTTTTTT. The V call is TRBV4-1, the J call TRBJ2-2; 7 nucleotides line up with TRBD2. V shed 4 bases, J shed 2 bases, and the junction held 7 bases outside the gene matches. The germline V gene has CDR1 MGHRA and CDR2 YSYEKL. This CDR3 comprises 16 residues.

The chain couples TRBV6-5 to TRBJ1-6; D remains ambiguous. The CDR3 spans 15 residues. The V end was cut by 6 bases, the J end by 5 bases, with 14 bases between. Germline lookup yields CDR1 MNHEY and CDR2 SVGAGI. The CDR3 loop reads CASSRSGSDNSPLHF. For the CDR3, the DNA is TGTGCCAGCAGCCGCTCCGGGTCAGATAATTCACCCCTCCACTTT.

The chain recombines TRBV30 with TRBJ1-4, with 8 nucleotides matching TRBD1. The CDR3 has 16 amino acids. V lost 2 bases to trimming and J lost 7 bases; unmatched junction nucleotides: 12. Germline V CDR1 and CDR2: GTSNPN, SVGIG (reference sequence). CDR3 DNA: TGTGCCTGGAGTCGCAGCCGACAGGGGCAGGCTGAAAAACTGTTTTTT. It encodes CAWSRSRQGQAEKLFF.

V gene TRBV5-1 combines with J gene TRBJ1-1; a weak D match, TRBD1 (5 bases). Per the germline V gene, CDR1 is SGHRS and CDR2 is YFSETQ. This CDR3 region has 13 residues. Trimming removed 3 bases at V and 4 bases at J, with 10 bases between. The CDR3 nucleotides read TGCGCCAGCAGCTCGGGGGGTGGCACTGAAGCTTTCTTT. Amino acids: CASSSGGGTEAFF.

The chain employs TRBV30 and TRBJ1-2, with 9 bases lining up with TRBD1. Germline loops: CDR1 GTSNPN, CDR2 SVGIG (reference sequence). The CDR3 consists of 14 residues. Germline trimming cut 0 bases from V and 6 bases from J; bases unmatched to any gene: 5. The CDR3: CAWSVLRTGDGYTF. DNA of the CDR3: TGTGCCTGGAGTGTACTAAGGACAGGGGATGGCTACACCTTC.

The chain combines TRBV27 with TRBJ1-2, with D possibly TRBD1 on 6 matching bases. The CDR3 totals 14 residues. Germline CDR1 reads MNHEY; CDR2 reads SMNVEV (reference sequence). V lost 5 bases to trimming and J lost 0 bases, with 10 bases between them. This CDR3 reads CASSTRQANYGYTF. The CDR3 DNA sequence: TGTGCCAGCAGTACCCGACAGGCTAACTATGGCTACACCTTC.

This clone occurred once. CDR3 in DNA: TGCGCCAGCCCCCGAGTTGTCCCCCCTATGAACACTGAAGCTTTCTTT. Translated: CASPRVVPPMNTEAFF. The chain uses TRBV10-1 and TRBJ1-1; D ambiguous. The CDR3 has 16 residues. Germline V gene lookup returns CDR1 WNHNN and CDR2 SYGVQD (reference sequence). V lost 8 bases to trimming and J lost 0 bases, with 19 bases between them.

DNA for the CDR3: TGTGCCAGCAGTTACGGGAGCGGCTACACCTTC. Translated: CASSYGSGYTF. The rearrangement joins TRBV6-5 to TRBJ1-2; the D is unclear. The CDR3 is made up of 11 amino acids. Trimming shortened V by 2 bases and J by 8 bases, and 6 bases separated the two germline ends. Germline CDR1 MNHEY, CDR2 SVGAGI.

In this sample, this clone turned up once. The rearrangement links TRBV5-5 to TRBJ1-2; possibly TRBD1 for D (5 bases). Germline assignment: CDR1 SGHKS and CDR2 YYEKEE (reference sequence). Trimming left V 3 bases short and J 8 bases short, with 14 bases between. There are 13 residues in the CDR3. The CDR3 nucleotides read TGTGCCAGCAGCTGGGGGGGACCACAGGGCTACACCTTC. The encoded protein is CASSWGGPQGYTF.

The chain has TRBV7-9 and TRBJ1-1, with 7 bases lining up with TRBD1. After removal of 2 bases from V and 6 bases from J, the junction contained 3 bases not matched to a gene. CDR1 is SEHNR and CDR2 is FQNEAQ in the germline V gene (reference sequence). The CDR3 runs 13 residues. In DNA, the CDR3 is TGTGCCAGCAGCTTAATCCAGGGGGCTGAAGCTTTCTTT. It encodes CASSLIQGAEAFF.

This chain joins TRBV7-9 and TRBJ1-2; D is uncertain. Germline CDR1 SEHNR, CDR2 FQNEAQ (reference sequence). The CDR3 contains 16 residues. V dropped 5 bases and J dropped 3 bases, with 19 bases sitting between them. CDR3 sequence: CASSPTYPTVDYGYTF. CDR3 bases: TGTGCCAGCAGCCCAACGTACCCCACGGTGGACTATGGCTACACCTTC.

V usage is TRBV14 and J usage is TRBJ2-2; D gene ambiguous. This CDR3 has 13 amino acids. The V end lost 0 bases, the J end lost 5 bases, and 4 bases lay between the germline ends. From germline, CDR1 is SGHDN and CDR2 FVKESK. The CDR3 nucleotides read TGTGCCAGCAGCCAAGACCCGACCGGGGAGCTGTTTTTT. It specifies CASSQDPTGELFF.

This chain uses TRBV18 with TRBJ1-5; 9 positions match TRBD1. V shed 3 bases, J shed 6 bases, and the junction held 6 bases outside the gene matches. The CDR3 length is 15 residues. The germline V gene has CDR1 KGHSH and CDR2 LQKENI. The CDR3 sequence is CASSPGQGTSQPQHF. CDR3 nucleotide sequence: TGTGCCAGCTCACCGGGACAGGGCACAAGTCAGCCCCAGCATTTT.

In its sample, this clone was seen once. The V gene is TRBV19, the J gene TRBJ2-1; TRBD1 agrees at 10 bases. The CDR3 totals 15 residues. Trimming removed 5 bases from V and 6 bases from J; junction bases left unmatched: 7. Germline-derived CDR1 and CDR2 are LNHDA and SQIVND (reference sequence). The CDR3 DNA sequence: TGTGCCAGTAGTCGAGGGACAGGGGCGGGCAATGAGCAGTTCTTC. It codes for CASSRGTGAGNEQFF.

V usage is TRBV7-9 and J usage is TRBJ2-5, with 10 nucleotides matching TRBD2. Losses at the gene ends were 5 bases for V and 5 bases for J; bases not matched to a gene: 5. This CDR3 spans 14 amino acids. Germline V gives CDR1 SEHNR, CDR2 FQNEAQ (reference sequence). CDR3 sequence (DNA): TGTGCCAGCAGCCCCTGGACTAGCGGTGAGACCCAGTACTTC. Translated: CASSPWTSGETQYF.

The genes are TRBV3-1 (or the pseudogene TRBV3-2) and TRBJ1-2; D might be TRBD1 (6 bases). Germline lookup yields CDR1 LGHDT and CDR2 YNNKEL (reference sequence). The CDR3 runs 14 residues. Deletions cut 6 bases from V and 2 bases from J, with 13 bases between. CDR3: CASSHTGLNYGYTF. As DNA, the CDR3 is TGTGCCAGCAGTCACACAGGGTTGAACTATGGCTACACCTTC.

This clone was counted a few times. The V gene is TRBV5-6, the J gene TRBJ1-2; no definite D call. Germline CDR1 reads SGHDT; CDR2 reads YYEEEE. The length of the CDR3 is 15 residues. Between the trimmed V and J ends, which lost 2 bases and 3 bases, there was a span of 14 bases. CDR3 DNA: TGTGCCAGCAGCTTCGGAGGTCCGATGGACTATGGCTACACCTTC. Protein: CASSFGGPMDYGYTF.

The chain's CDR3 is CSVELSLAGGIYNEQFF. CDR3 in DNA: TGCAGCGTTGAATTGAGTCTAGCGGGGGGTATTTACAATGAGCAGTTCTTC. The rearrangement links TRBV29-1 to TRBJ2-1, with 11 bases lining up with TRBD2. CDR1 and CDR2 (germline): SQVTM, ANQGSEA. With V trimmed by 2 bases and J by 4 bases, 10 bases remained unmatched. CDR3 length equals 17 residues.

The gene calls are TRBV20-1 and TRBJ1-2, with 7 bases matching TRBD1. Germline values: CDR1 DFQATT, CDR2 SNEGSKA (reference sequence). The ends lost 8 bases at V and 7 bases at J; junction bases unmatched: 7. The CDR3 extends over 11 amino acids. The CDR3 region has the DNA TGCAGTCCCGGGGGACAGTTTGGCTACACCTTC. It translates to CSPGGQFGYTF.

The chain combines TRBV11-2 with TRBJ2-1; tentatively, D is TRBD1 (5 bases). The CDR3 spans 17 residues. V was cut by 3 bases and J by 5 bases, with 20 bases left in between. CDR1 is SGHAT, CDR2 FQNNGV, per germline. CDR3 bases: TGTGCCAGCAGCTTGGACATCCACCTTTTAGGGAACAATGAGCAGTTCTTC. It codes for CASSLDIHLLGNNEQFF.

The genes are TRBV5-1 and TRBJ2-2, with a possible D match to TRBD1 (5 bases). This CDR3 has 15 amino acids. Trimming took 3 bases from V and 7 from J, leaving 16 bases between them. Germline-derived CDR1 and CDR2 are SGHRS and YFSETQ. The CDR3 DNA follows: TGCGCCAGCAGCTCACGAACAGGTCGAGGCGGGGAGCTGTTTTTT. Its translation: CASSSRTGRGGELFF.

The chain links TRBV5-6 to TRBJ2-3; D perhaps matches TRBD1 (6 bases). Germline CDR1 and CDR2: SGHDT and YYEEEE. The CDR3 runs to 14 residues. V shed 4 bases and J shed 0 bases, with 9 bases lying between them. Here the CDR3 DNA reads TGTGCCAGCAGCAGCAGGGGCAGCACAGATACGCAGTATTTT. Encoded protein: CASSSRGSTDTQYF. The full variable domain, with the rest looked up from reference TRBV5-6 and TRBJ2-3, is DAGVTQSPTHLIKTRGQQVTLRCSPKSGHDTVSWYQQALGQGPQFIFQYYEEEERQRGNFPDRFSGHQFPNYSSELNVNALLLGDSALYLCASSSRGSTDTQYFGPGTRLTVL.